The clone carrying this T cell receptor beta chain was observed a handful of times. Its target is unknown. Some clones are missing from TCRdb's copy, which holds only in-frame ones; the method was immunoSEQ multiplex PCR. The sample holds fewer than 13,000 clones, more than 55% seen once. Memory T cells were CD45RO+, naive were CD45RA+, sorted by FACS. CDR3 length equals 15 residues. Trimming took 3 bases from V and 6 from J; bases not matched to a gene: 13. Germline loops: CDR1 GTSNPN, CDR2 SVGIG (reference sequence). This specimen belongs to a study of regulatory dendritic cells for organ transplantation. Findings of the study overall: Regulatory dendritic cells appeared to expand memory CD8+ clones less than mature ones. Among resting subsets, memory CD8+ cells contained the most alloreactive clonotypes.

The chain has TRBV30 and TRBJ1-1; 7 bases map to TRBD1. Sequenced sample: memory CD8+ T cells from blood. Stated subset: CD45RO+ memory T cells. The source of this sequence is a human donor in good health. As DNA, the CDR3 is TGTGCCTGGAGCGCCGGGACAGCAACACTTCCTGAAGCTTTCTTT. It encodes CAWSAGTATLPEAFF.